This TCR beta chain was recovered during a study of blood T cell repertoires in COVID-19. Study summary: The cDNA or gDNA used as material had been derived from T cells, B-cell-depleted T cells, or PBMCs.

The germline V gene has CDR1 MNHEY and CDR2 SMNVEV (reference sequence). V was shortened by 3 bases and J by 3 bases, with 17 bases between the two germline ends. The CDR3 runs to 16 residues. Clones were read by immunoSEQ multiplex PCR, and TCRdb kept only the in-frame ones, dropping some. The repertoire holds about 400,000 clones, with about 89% as singletons. This TCR came from a woman in her 30s with acute or convalescent COVID-19. The V and J genes are TRBV27 and TRBJ1-2; D gene ambiguous. Sequences were obtained from peripheral blood. CDR3 nucleotides: TGTGCCAGCAGTTTGTTGGGCGCCGAGGGTCACTATGGCTACACCTTC. It translates to CASSLLGAEGHYGYTF.